Shown below are 24 T cell receptor beta chains from a single sample sequenced in a study of glioma-infiltrating T cells. Using RNA template, CDR3s of TCR alpha and beta were amplified with iRepertoire arm-PCR. TCRdb analysed the multiplex PCR reads with MiXCR anew, one entry per CDR3 protein. The sample lists about 93,000 distinct CDR3 sequences, 35% to 45% seen once, with more than 30% in the top ten. The sample taken for sequencing was glioma tissue, nonneoplastic brain tissue, or PBMCs (not recorded which). The receptors derive from a human donor with low-grade glioma or glioblastoma, undergoing nonglioma brain surgery, or in good health (not recorded which).

The rearrangement links TRBV15 to TRBJ1-1, with 7 bases aligning to TRBD1. This CDR3 is built from 15 residues. Germline V gene lookup returns CDR1 LNHNV and CDR2 YYDKDF (reference sequence). V dropped 1 base and J dropped 10; count of bases not matched to a gene: 12. The CDR3 DNA sequence: TGTGCCACCAGCAGAGCTAACGGACAGGTGGCCGGAGCTTTCTTT. Translating gives CATSRANGQVAGAFF.

This clonotype was counted at least ten times. This sequence joins TRBV4-3 and TRBJ1-4, with D perhaps matching TRBD1 (5 bases). The CDR3 is 15 amino acids. Trimming cost V 4 bases and J 0 bases, with 9 bases left between them. Germline CDR1 reads LGHNA; CDR2 reads YSLEER. The CDR3 coding sequence is TGCGCCAGCAGCCGCGACAGCGCAACTAATGAAAAACTGTTTTTT. This encodes CASSRDSATNEKLFF.

This clonotype was detected many times. This rearrangement joins TRBV6-1 to TRBJ2-2; 8 bases align to TRBD2. The germline CDR1 and CDR2 sequences are MNHNS and SASEGT. After removal of 3 bases from V and 2 bases from J, the junction contained 14 bases not matched to a gene. The CDR3 is 19 amino acids. CDR3 DNA sequence: TGTGCCAGCAGTGATTGGTTGACAGTAGCGGGGCGTAACACCGGGGAGCTGTTTTTT. Translation gives CASSDWLTVAGRNTGELFF.

V gene TRBV6-1 combines with J gene TRBJ2-3; 7 nucleotides align to TRBD2. CDR1 is MNHNS and CDR2 is SASEGT in the germline V gene. The CDR3 loop spans 14 amino acids. J was trimmed by 2 bases and V by 6 bases; bases with no gene match: 5. In DNA form, the CDR3 reads TGTGCCAGCAGGCCTAGCGGAAACACAGATACGCAGTATTTT. It specifies CASRPSGNTDTQYF.

The table lists this clonotype with many counts. The CDR3 loop reads CASSLVQARNEQYF. In nucleotides, the CDR3 is TGTGCCAGCAGCTTGGTACAGGCTAGAAACGAGCAGTACTTC. The chain links TRBV5-6 to TRBJ2-7; possibly TRBD1 for D (5 bases). CDR3 length: 14 residues. Trimming shortened V by 0 bases and J by 5 bases, and 12 bases separated the two germline ends. Germline lookup yields CDR1 SGHDT and CDR2 YYEEEE.

This clonotype was seen many times. The chain joins TRBV28 to TRBJ2-1; 8 bases line up with TRBD2. V lost 6 bases and J lost 10; bases outside the gene matches: 14. The CDR3 has 15 residues. In germline, CDR1 is MDHEN, CDR2 SYDVKM. The CDR3 nucleotides read TGTGCCAGCAGGCTGTCGGGGGGGGCCTTTAGGGAGCAGTTCTTC. Protein sequence: CASRLSGGAFREQFF.

As concerns this clonotype: This may be a read error, as it is one base from a much larger clone. V and J are TRBV5-4 and TRBJ2-2; 9 bases fit TRBD1. This CDR3 comprises 16 residues. Germline loops: CDR1 SGHNT, CDR2 YYREEE (reference sequence). The CDR3 DNA sequence: TGTGCCAGCAGCCCGCACCGGGACAGGGTATCCGGGAAGCTGTTTTTT. Translated, it gives CASSPHRDRVSGKLFF.

This clonotype was seen many times. The chain is built from TRBV28 and TRBJ2-2, with unresolved D. CDR3 size: 15 residues. V was cut by 1 base and J by 0 bases, with 6 bases left in between. CDR1 is MDHEN and CDR2 is SYDVKM in the germline V gene. In DNA, the CDR3 is TGTGCCAGCAGTTTATTGGGATCGAACACCGGGGAGCTGTTTTTT. It encodes CASSLLGSNTGELFF.

The chain carries TRBV12-5 and TRBJ2-7, with 11 bases lining up with TRBD1. Germline V CDR1 and CDR2: LGHNT, FRNRAP. Unmatched junction bases numbered 15, after V lost 2 bases and J lost 3 bases. CDR3 length: 19 residues. CDR3 residues: CASGLLDWGDRGENYEQYF. The CDR3 bases are TGTGCTAGTGGTTTGCTTGATTGGGGGGACAGGGGGGAGAACTACGAGCAGTACTTC.

This clonotype was detected ten times or more. This sequence joins TRBV14 and TRBJ2-2; D unresolved. Trimming shortened V by 2 bases and J by 1 base, and 8 bases separated the two germline ends. This CDR3 contains 15 residues. Germline V CDR1 and CDR2: SGHDN, FVKESK. The CDR3 spells CASSQQRVNTGELFF. CDR3 coding DNA: TGTGCCAGCAGCCAACAGCGAGTGAACACCGGGGAGCTGTTTTTT.

This clonotype turned up a few times. The chain links TRBV20-1 to TRBJ1-5; TRBD1 matches 7 bases. J gave up 2 bases and V 2 bases, and 6 bases lay outside the gene matches. CDR1 DFQATT and CDR2 SNEGSKA come from the germline V gene (reference sequence). The CDR3 consists of 15 residues. This CDR3 reads CSARPSGQGNQPQHF. Here the CDR3 DNA reads TGCAGTGCTAGACCATCCGGACAGGGCAATCAGCCCCAGCATTTT.

Details on this clonotype: Given the absence of the conserved phenylalanine or tryptophan at the CDR3 end, a read error is likely. This chain connects TRBV20-1 to TRBJ1-1; D possibly corresponds to TRBD1 (6 bases). Germline V gives CDR1 DFQATT, CDR2 SNEGSKA (reference sequence). The length of the CDR3 is 14 residues. The CDR3 DNA reads as TGCAGTGTGGGGGGGGACACTTTGAACACTAAAGCTTTCCTT. Its protein is CSVGGDTLNTKAFL.

Ten or more counts support this clonotype. The chain links TRBV7-6 to TRBJ1-2, with D tentatively TRBD1 (6 bases). The V end was cut by 5 bases, the J end by 8 bases, with 30 bases between. The CDR3 runs 18 residues. CDR1 and CDR2 from the germline V gene are SGHVS and FNYEAQ. The CDR3 DNA sequence: TGTGCCAGCAGCCCAGAGACACCTGGACAGAGTCCTCAAAGGGGCTACACCTTC. Residues: CASSPETPGQSPQRGYTF.

This clonotype was detected ten times or more. The chain couples TRBV20-1 to TRBJ1-2, with a weak D call TRBD1 (6 bases). Trimming pared 0 bases from V and 7 bases from J, leaving 15 bases between. Germline CDR1 and CDR2: DFQATT and SNEGSKA (reference sequence). The CDR3 has 14 residues. CDR3 DNA sequence: TGCAGTGCTAGAGATCCCGGCAGGGGAGTTGGCTACACCTTC. This sequence encodes CSARDPGRGVGYTF.

This clonotype was recorded many times. This chain links TRBV6-1 with TRBJ1-1, with 8 bases fitting TRBD1. The CDR3 is 14 residues long. The germline CDR1 and CDR2 sequences are MNHNS and SASEGT. With V trimmed by 6 bases and J by 4 bases, 7 bases remained unmatched. The CDR3 region has the DNA TGTGCCAGCAGCGTCCTACAGGGGGTCACTGAAGCTTTCTTT. Residues: CASSVLQGVTEAFF.

The chain is built from TRBV7-9 and TRBJ2-3; D unclear. The CDR3 is 14 residues long. Germline lookup yields CDR1 SEHNR and CDR2 FQNEAQ (reference sequence). V shed 8 bases and J shed 3 bases, with 15 bases lying between them. CDR3 coding DNA: TGTGCCAGCTCAATGATGGGTATTACAGATACGCAGTATTTT. Its translation: CASSMMGITDTQYF.

This clonotype was recorded many times. This rearrangement joins TRBV20-1 to TRBJ2-5; unclear D gene. The CDR3 contains 11 residues. The ends were cut back, 2 bases at V and 5 bases at J, with 6 bases in the middle. In germline, CDR1 is DFQATT, CDR2 SNEGSKA (reference sequence). The CDR3 here is CSARIVETQYF. The CDR3 bases are TGCAGTGCTAGAATTGTGGAGACCCAGTACTTC.

V and J are TRBV27 and TRBJ1-2; D not resolved. Looked up from germline, CDR1 is MNHEY and CDR2 is SMNVEV (reference sequence). V lost 5 bases and J 3 bases, leaving 16 bases between the germline ends. CDR3 length equals 15 residues. CDR3 nucleotides: TGTGCCAGCAGTCCCTCGGCGGGGTACCACTATGGCTACACCTTC. Protein sequence: CASSPSAGYHYGYTF.

This clonotype was counted ten times or more. Here the CDR3 DNA reads TGTGCCAGCAGCTTAAAGACAGGTCCCTACGAGCAGTACTTC. This sequence encodes CASSLKTGPYEQYF. V usage is TRBV7-2 and J usage is TRBJ2-7, with D tentatively TRBD1 (6 bases). The CDR3 runs to 14 residues. The V and J ends lost 2 bases and 2 bases respectively, with 10 bases between them. CDR1 SGHTA and CDR2 FQGNSA come from the germline V gene. The whole variable domain, filled in from reference TRBV7-2 and TRBJ2-7, reads GAGVSQSPSNKVTEKGKDVELRCDPISGHTALYWYRQSLGQGLEFLIYFQGNSAPDKSGLPSDRFSAERTGGSVSTLTIQRTQQEDSAVYLCASSLKTGPYEQYFGPGTRLTVT.

This clonotype was picked up many times. An end of the junction does not agree with germline; a read error may underlie this. The V call is TRBV3-1, the J call TRBJ2-7; 13 nucleotides match TRBD2. The germline gives CDR1 LGHDT, CDR2 YNNKEL (reference sequence). The CDR3 has 14 amino acids. For the CDR3, the DNA is TGTGCCAGCAGCCAACGTGGGACTAGCGGGGAGGTGCACTTC. This sequence encodes CASSQRGTSGEVHF.

The CDR3 coding sequence is TGTGCCACCAGCAGACCGGGGTTATACTACGAGCAGTACTTC. Residues: CATSRPGLYYEQYF. The rearrangement joins TRBV15 to TRBJ2-7; possible D gene TRBD2, 5 bases. The CDR3 is 14 residues long. The V end was cut by 2 bases, the J end by 3 bases, with 11 bases between. The germline gives CDR1 LNHNV, CDR2 YYDKDF (reference sequence).

As regards this clonotype: One end of the junction does not line up with germline, which may come from a read error. This chain joins TRBV10-3 and TRBJ1-1, with D hard to call. This CDR3 is built from 13 residues. Germline values: CDR1 ENHRY, CDR2 SYGVKD. The CDR3 spells CAIRTVQNAEAFF. The CDR3, as DNA: TGTGCCATCAGGACTGTACAGAACGCTGAAGCGTTCTTT.

In this sample, this clonotype turned up many times. The rearrangement joins TRBV2 to TRBJ1-4, with TRBD1 matching over 10 bases. V was clipped by 5 bases and J by 17 bases; unmatched bases: 5. CDR1 is SNHLY and CDR2 is FYNNEI in the germline V gene. The CDR3 contains 11 residues. As DNA, the CDR3 is TGTGCCAGCAGTTCCGGGACAGGGGCATTTTTT. It is translated as CASSSGTGAFF.

J is TRBJ2-2 and V is TRBV9; D is unclear. In germline, CDR1 is SGDLS, CDR2 YYNGEE. Trimming cost V 2 bases and J 4 bases, with 6 bases left between them. The CDR3 runs to 13 residues. CDR3 protein: CASSVRPTGELFF. DNA of the CDR3: TGTGCCAGCAGCGTGCGCCCCACCGGGGAGCTGTTTTTT.